The 27 T cell receptor beta chains presented below share a single source sample, sequenced in a study of blood T cell repertoires in COVID-19. Sequenced by immunoSEQ multiplex PCR; TCRdb stores in-frame clones only, minus some. The top ten clones hold 12% of a sample with approximately 200,000 clones, about 81% of them seen once. The sequenced material came from peripheral blood. The source of these receptors is a woman aged 80 or older with COVID-19, enrolled during active disease.

The V gene is TRBV28, the J gene TRBJ1-3; a possible D gene is TRBD1 (5 bases). V was pared by 5 bases and J by 2 bases, with 10 bases between. The CDR3 sequence is 14 residues long. Germline-derived CDR1 and CDR2 are MDHEN and SYDVKM. The CDR3 nucleotides are TGTGCCAGCAGTCCGGGGGGGGCTGGAAACACCATATATTTT. Protein product: CASSPGGAGNTIYF.

The V gene is TRBV18, the J gene TRBJ2-1; 9 bases fit TRBD2. Trimming cost V 6 bases and J 4 bases; bases outside gene matches: 7. The CDR3 is made up of 15 amino acids. Germline V gene lookup returns CDR1 KGHSH and CDR2 LQKENI. The CDR3 spells CASSVSSGVYNEQFF. CDR3 nucleotides: TGTGCCAGCTCCGTTTCTAGCGGGGTTTACAATGAGCAGTTCTTC.

The chain has TRBV6-2 or TRBV6-3 and TRBJ2-1; weak D call: TRBD2 (6 bases). V lost 6 bases and J lost 7, with 25 bases in between. Per the germline V gene, CDR1 is MNHEY and CDR2 is SVGEGT. The CDR3 runs to 17 residues. CDR3 sequence: CASSSYLGRGLGNEQFF. As DNA, the CDR3 is TGTGCCAGCAGCTCCTACCTAGGGCGGGGTCTGGGGAATGAGCAGTTCTTC.

The chain links TRBV12-3 or TRBV12-4 to TRBJ1-5, with D possibly matching TRBD1 (6 bases). Trimming stripped 7 bases from V and 4 bases from J, with 8 bases between. The CDR3 spans 12 residues. The CDR3 nucleotides are TGTGCCAGCACCGGACAGAATCAGCCCCAGCATTTT. Amino acids: CASTGQNQPQHF.

V gene TRBV5-4 combines with J gene TRBJ2-3; possible D gene TRBD1, 7 bases. This CDR3 spans 17 amino acids. V was shortened by 4 bases and J by 6 bases, with 24 bases between the two germline ends. Germline CDR1 is SGHNT and CDR2 is YYREEE (reference sequence). The CDR3: CASSGQRQGAGLDTQYF. The CDR3, as DNA: TGTGCCAGCAGCGGACAACGACAGGGAGCGGGTCTGGATACGCAGTATTTT.

This chain links TRBV2 with TRBJ1-5; 10 nucleotides align to TRBD1. V was clipped by 4 bases and J by 4 bases; unmatched bases: 7. This CDR3 region has 16 residues. Germline V gene lookup returns CDR1 SNHLY and CDR2 FYNNEI. In DNA form, the CDR3 reads TGTGCCAGCAGTGTCGGGACAGGGGCCACTAATCAGCCCCAGCATTTT. It specifies CASSVGTGATNQPQHF.

This chain joins TRBV5-1 and TRBJ2-7, with a tentative D call TRBD1 (5 bases). Trimming cost V 2 bases and J 4 bases, with 10 bases left between them. The CDR3 length is 13 residues. In germline, CDR1 is SGHRS, CDR2 YFSETQ. This chain's CDR3 is CASSLNQGYEQYF. The CDR3 DNA reads as TGCGCCAGCAGCTTAAACCAGGGATACGAGCAGTACTTC. Variable domain in full (rest from reference TRBV5-1 and TRBJ2-7): KAGVTQTPRYLIKTRGQQVTLSCSPISGHRSVSWYQQTPGQGLQFLFEYFSETQRNKGNFPGRFSGRQFSNSRSEMNVSTLELGDSALYLCASSLNQGYEQYFGPGTRLTVT.

The chain links TRBV5-4 to TRBJ2-7; tentatively, D is TRBD1 (7 bases). Germline values: CDR1 SGHNT, CDR2 YYREEE (reference sequence). V lost 0 bases to trimming and J lost 7 bases, with 14 bases between them. The CDR3 is made up of 14 amino acids. The CDR3 loop is CASSLDEGAGEQYF. CDR3 sequence (DNA): TGTGCCAGCAGCTTGGACGAGGGGGCGGGGGAGCAGTACTTC.

The rearrangement joins TRBV7-6 to TRBJ1-4; 9 bases fit TRBD1. Germline lookup yields CDR1 SGHVS and CDR2 FNYEAQ. This CDR3 contains 17 residues. V shed 4 bases and J 2 bases; nucleotides not matched to a gene: 8. The CDR3 nucleotides read TGTGCCAGCAGCTCCGGGACAGGGTTTCCGACTAATGAAAAACTGTTTTTT. It specifies CASSSGTGFPTNEKLFF.

This clone has only one observation. V is TRBV10-3 and J is TRBJ2-1, with TRBD1 as a possible D gene (7 bases). Germline assignment: CDR1 ENHRY and CDR2 SYGVKD. Trimming removed 4 bases from V and 5 bases from J, with 18 bases in between. The CDR3 runs 16 residues. The CDR3 region is CAISGRDRTGDNEQFF. The CDR3 DNA reads TGTGCCATCAGTGGGCGGGACAGAACGGGGGACAATGAGCAGTTCTTC.

This chain connects TRBV28 to TRBJ2-7; no reliable D call. Per the germline V gene, CDR1 is MDHEN and CDR2 is SYDVKM. Trimming took off 4 bases at V and 3 bases at J, with 10 bases between the two ends. This CDR3 contains 13 residues. The CDR3 DNA reads as TGTGCCAGCAGTTCCCCAGCAGGCTACGAGCAGTACTTC. It translates to CASSSPAGYEQYF.

This clone was recorded once. The chain combines TRBV7-3 with TRBJ2-3; TRBD2 agrees at 13 bases. The CDR3 is 14 residues long. V was pared by 7 bases and J by 10 bases, with 8 bases of the junction left unmatched. Germline CDR1 is SGHTA and CDR2 is FQGTGA. This CDR3 is CASTTGLAGAPQYF. In nucleotides, the CDR3 is TGTGCCAGCACCACCGGACTAGCGGGGGCTCCGCAGTATTTT.

The rearrangement links TRBV24-1 to TRBJ2-3, with D uncertain. This CDR3 has 15 residues. Germline CDR1 and CDR2: KGHDR and SFDVKD. V was clipped by 4 bases and J by 1 base, with 11 bases between them. The chain's CDR3 is CATSEPQSGTDTQYF. The CDR3 region has the DNA TGTGCCACCAGTGAACCCCAGTCAGGCACAGATACGCAGTATTTT.

The rearrangement joins TRBV3-1 (or the pseudogene TRBV3-2) to TRBJ2-1, with 15 bases aligning to TRBD2. From germline, CDR1 is LGHDT and CDR2 YNNKEL (reference sequence). After removal of 4 bases from V and 9 bases from J, the junction contained 7 bases not matched to a gene. The CDR3 consists of 16 residues. CDR3 sequence (DNA): TGTGCCAGCAGCCGAGGACTAGCGGGGGGGCGTATTGAGCAGTTCTTC. Amino acid sequence: CASSRGLAGGRIEQFF.

V is TRBV10-3 and J is TRBJ1-1; no reliable D call. Germline V gene sequence: CDR1 ENHRY, CDR2 SYGVKD. The length of the CDR3 is 13 residues. Trimming cost V 6 bases and J 4 bases, with 12 bases left between them. The CDR3: CAIREPPVTEAFF. CDR3 coding DNA: TGTGCCATCAGAGAGCCCCCCGTCACTGAAGCTTTCTTT.

The rearrangement uses TRBV24-1 and TRBJ1-2; D is possibly TRBD1 (5 bases). The CDR3 has 14 residues. V was pared by 3 bases and J by 8 bases, with 15 bases between. Germline CDR1 reads KGHDR; CDR2 reads SFDVKD. Here the CDR3 reads CATSDRTGPEGYTF. Here the CDR3 DNA reads TGTGCCACCAGTGATCGTACAGGCCCGGAAGGCTACACCTTC.

The chain recombines TRBV5-1 with TRBJ2-3; D uncertain. This CDR3 spans 14 amino acids. The V gene lost 4 bases and the J gene lost 0 bases, with 9 bases spanning the gap. CDR1 is SGHRS, CDR2 YFSETQ, per germline. The CDR3 DNA sequence: TGCGCCAGCAGCGCCTTTACTAGCACAGATACGCAGTATTTT. Encoded protein: CASSAFTSTDTQYF.

The CDR3 DNA reads as TGTGCCAGTAGCCGGGACAGGGGTTCCTACAATGAGCAGTTCTTC. Amino acid sequence: CASSRDRGSYNEQFF. The chain combines TRBV19 with TRBJ2-1; TRBD1 matches at 10 bases. Per the germline V gene, CDR1 is LNHDA and CDR2 is SQIVND (reference sequence). The CDR3 length is 15 residues. With 6 bases clipped from V and 1 base from J, the junction kept 3 bases outside the gene matches.

V is TRBV5-8 and J is TRBJ2-7; 10 bases map to TRBD2. Germline values: CDR1 SGHTS, CDR2 YDEGEE. This CDR3 is built from 14 residues. V shed 2 bases, J shed 4 bases, and the junction held 3 bases outside the gene matches. CDR3 amino acids: CASSFSSGSYEQYF. The CDR3 DNA is TGTGCCAGCAGCTTTTCTAGCGGGAGTTACGAGCAGTACTTC.

The chain combines TRBV7-2 with TRBJ2-2; 8 bases fit TRBD2. The ends lost 0 bases at V and 6 bases at J; junction bases unmatched: 3. From germline, CDR1 is SGHTA and CDR2 FQGNSA. There are 15 residues in the CDR3. The chain's CDR3 is CASSLAAGVPGELFF. The CDR3 coding sequence is TGTGCCAGCAGCTTAGCAGCGGGGGTTCCCGGGGAGCTGTTTTTT. The full variable domain, its missing parts supplied by reference TRBV7-2 and TRBJ2-2, is GAGVSQSPSNKVTEKGKDVELRCDPISGHTALYWYRQSLGQGLEFLIYFQGNSAPDKSGLPSDRFSAERTGGSVSTLTIQRTQQEDSAVYLCASSLAAGVPGELFFGEGSRLTVL.

The chain joins TRBV6-5 to TRBJ2-7; D unresolved. V was trimmed by 2 bases and J by 3 bases, leaving 8 bases between them. There are 13 residues in the CDR3. Germline V gene sequence: CDR1 MNHEY, CDR2 SVGAGI. DNA for the CDR3: TGTGCCAGCAGTTACGCCCAGTTCTACGAGCAGTACTTC. Protein: CASSYAQFYEQYF.

The V and J genes are TRBV7-2 and TRBJ2-2; possibly TRBD1 for D (5 bases). Germline-derived CDR1 and CDR2 are SGHTA and FQGNSA. V lost 5 bases and J lost 7, with 11 bases in between. CDR3 length: 13 residues. DNA of the CDR3: TGTGCCAGCAGCCCACAGGTGATCGGGGAGCTGTTTTTT. Protein product: CASSPQVIGELFF.

In this sample, this clone turned up a few times. The V call is TRBV7-9, the J call TRBJ1-5; D is uncertain. Between the trimmed V and J ends, which lost 3 bases and 8 bases, there was a span of 8 bases. Germline V lookup: CDR1 SEHNR, CDR2 FQNEAQ (reference sequence). CDR3 length: 12 amino acids. DNA for the CDR3: TGTGCCAGCAGCTTCCTTTCCGAGCCCCAGCATTTT. Translation: CASSFLSEPQHF. Looking up the rest from reference TRBV7-9 and TRBJ1-5 gives the full variable domain: DTGVSQNPRHKITKRGQNVTFRCDPISEHNRLYWYRQTLGQGPEFLTYFQNEAQLEKSRLLSDRFSAERPKGSFSTLEIQRTEQGDSAMYLCASSFLSEPQHFGDGTRLSIL.

This clone appeared once. The rearrangement joins TRBV29-1 to TRBJ1-1; D is possibly TRBD1 (5 bases). Germline assignment: CDR1 SQVTM and CDR2 ANQGSEA. The CDR3 totals 13 residues. The V gene lost 4 bases and the J gene lost 3 bases, with 12 bases spanning the gap. The chain's CDR3 is CSVGGQGYTEAFF. The CDR3 DNA reads as TGCAGCGTTGGTGGCCAGGGTTACACTGAAGCTTTCTTT.

This sequence joins TRBV19 and TRBJ2-3, with D possibly being TRBD2 (5 bases). This CDR3 has 14 amino acids. Trimming cost V 5 bases and J 5 bases, with 14 bases left between them. Germline V gene sequence: CDR1 LNHDA, CDR2 SQIVND (reference sequence). CDR3 protein: CASSVLGLGDTQYF. CDR3 coding DNA: TGTGCCAGTAGTGTCCTAGGACTGGGAGATACGCAGTATTTT.

The V call is TRBV5-8, the J call TRBJ1-5; D is uncertain. From germline, CDR1 is SGHTS and CDR2 YDEGEE. CDR3 length equals 13 residues. Deletions cut 4 bases from V and 3 bases from J, with 8 bases between. CDR3 DNA sequence: TGTGCCAGCAGCGCAAACATCAATCAGCCCCAGCATTTT. Its protein product is CASSANINQPQHF.

This clone was observed a few times. The rearrangement links TRBV27 to TRBJ2-7; 8 bases align to TRBD2. Germline V gene data show CDR1 as MNHEY and CDR2 as SMNVEV (reference sequence). Unmatched junction bases numbered 4, after V lost 8 bases and J lost 1 base. The length of the CDR3 is 13 residues. In nucleotides, the CDR3 is TGTGCCAGCTCTAGCGGGCCTTCCTACGAGCAGTACTTC. Protein sequence: CASSSGPSYEQYF.